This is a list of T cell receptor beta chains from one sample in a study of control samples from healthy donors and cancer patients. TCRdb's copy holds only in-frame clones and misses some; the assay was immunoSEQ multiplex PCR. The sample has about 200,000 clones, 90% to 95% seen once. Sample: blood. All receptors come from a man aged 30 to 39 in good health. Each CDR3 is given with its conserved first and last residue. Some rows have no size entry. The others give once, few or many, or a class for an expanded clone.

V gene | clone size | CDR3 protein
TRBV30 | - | CAWSSWGADQPQHF
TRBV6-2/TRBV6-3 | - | CASSWTVSGTQPQHF
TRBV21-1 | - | CASLADRSNSPLHF
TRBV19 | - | CASSPDYSGDEQYF
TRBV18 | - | CASSPREGLRPQHF
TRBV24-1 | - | CATSVTPTNEQFF
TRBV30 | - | CAWRRDAGNSPLHF
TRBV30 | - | CAWSVPGGHNEQFF
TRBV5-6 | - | CASSLAGQGAYGYTF
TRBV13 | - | CASNSRFAGNHNYGYTF
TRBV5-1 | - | CASSEWGGTGSSGANVLTF
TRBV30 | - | CAWRGGSANYGYTF
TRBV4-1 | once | CASSQDRKVAYEQYF
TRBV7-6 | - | CASSLQASGGTGELFF
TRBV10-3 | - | CATRRGDGKETQYF
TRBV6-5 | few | CASRKDSPLHF
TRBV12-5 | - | CASGNTVAGAATNEKLFF
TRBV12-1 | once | CAITGGPNFNTGELFF